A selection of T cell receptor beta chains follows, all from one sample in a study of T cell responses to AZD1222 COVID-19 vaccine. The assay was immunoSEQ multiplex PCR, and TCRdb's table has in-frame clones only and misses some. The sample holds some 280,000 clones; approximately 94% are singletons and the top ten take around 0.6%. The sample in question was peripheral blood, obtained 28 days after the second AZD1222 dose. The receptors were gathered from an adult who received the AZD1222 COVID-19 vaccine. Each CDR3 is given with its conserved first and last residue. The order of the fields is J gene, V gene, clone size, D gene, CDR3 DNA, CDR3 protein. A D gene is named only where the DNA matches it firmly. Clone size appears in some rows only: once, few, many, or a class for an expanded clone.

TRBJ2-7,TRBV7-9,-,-,TGTGCCAGCAGCTTAGTTTCCTACGAGCAGTACTTC,CASSLVSYEQYF
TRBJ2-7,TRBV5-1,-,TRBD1,TGCGCCAGCAGCTTACCCGGGACAGGGGGCGACGAGCAGTACTTC,CASSLPGTGGDEQYF
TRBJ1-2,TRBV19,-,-,TGTGCCAGTACCTCCACTTGGACAGAAATCTATGGCTACACCTTC,CASTSTWTEIYGYTF
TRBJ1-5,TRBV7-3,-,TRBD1,TGTGCCAGCAGCTCGGACAGGGGGCAGCCCCAGCATTTT,CASSSDRGQPQHF
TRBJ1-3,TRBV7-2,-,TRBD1,TGTGCCAGCGGAGCCGAGACAGGGGCTGGAAACACCATATATTTT,CASGAETGAGNTIYF
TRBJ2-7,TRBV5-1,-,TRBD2,TGCGCCAGCAGCTTGGGGTCTAGCGGGGGCTACGAGCAGTACTTC,CASSLGSSGGYEQYF
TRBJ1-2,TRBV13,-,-,TGTGCCAGCAGCTTACGGGAGGGCTATGGCTACACCTTC,CASSLREGYGYTF
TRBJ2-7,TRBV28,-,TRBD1,TGTGCCAGCAGTTTAGGACAGGGGGTCCACGAGCAGTACTTC,CASSLGQGVHEQYF
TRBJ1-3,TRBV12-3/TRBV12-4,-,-,TGTGCCAGCAAGGCCTTCGGAAACACCATATATTTT,CASKAFGNTIYF
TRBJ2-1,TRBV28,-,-,TGTGCCAGCACCACAGGGATTCACTACAATGAGCAGTTCTTC,CASTTGIHYNEQFF
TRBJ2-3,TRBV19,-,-,TGTGCCAGTAGACTGGGGAAGAGCACAGATACGCAGTATTTT,CASRLGKSTDTQYF
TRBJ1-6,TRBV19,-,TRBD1,TGTGCCAGTAGGATAGGGACAGAGAATTCACCCCTCCACTTT,CASRIGTENSPLHF
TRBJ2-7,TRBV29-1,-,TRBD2,TGCAGCGCCTCGGGACTAGCGGGAGGAACCTACGAGCAGTACTTC,CSASGLAGGTYEQYF
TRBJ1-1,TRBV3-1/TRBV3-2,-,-,TGTGCCAGCAGCCAAGGAGTGCGGGGGGCTGAAGCTTTCTTT,CASSQGVRGAEAFF
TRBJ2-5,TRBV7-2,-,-,TGTGCCAGCAGCTCGGGACCCGGAGAGACCCAGTACTTC,CASSSGPGETQYF
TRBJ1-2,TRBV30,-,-,TGTGCCTGGAGCAGGTCGAATGGCTACACCTTC,CAWSRSNGYTF
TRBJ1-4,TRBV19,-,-,TGTGCCACTCGGAAGGAACGGGGTAATGAAAAACTGTTTTTT,CATRKERGNEKLFF
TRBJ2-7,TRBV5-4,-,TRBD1,TGTGCCAGCAGCTTGGAGGGGACAGGGATCGAGCAGTACTTC,CASSLEGTGIEQYF
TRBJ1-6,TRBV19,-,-,TGTGCCAGTACCCGATGGGGGAACAATTCACCCCTCCACTTT,CASTRWGNNSPLHF
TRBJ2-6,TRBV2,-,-,TGTGCCAGCAGTCCAACTAGCTCTGGGGCCAACGTCCTGACTTTC,CASSPTSSGANVLTF
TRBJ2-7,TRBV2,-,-,TGTGCCAGCAGCGGTGGGCGGCTCAGGGGCTACGAGCAGTACTTC,CASSGGRLRGYEQYF
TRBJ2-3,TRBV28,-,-,TGTGCCAGCAGTTTAGGTGGGGTTCGGGCAGATACGCAGTATTTT,CASSLGGVRADTQYF
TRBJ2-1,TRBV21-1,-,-,TGTGCCAGCAGCAAATACTCCTACAATGAGCAGTTCTTC,CASSKYSYNEQFF
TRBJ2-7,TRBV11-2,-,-,TGTGCCAGCAGCTTAGTGCGGCTGGCTCGGGGCTACGAGCAGTACTTC,CASSLVRLARGYEQYF
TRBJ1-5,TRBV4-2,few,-,TGTGCCAGCAGCCAACGCCGGGACATCGAACCGCCCCAGCATTTT,CASSQRRDIEPPQHF
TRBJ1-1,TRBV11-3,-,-,TGTGCCAGCAGCTTAGGTCAAAACACTGAAGCTTTCTTT,CASSLGQNTEAFF
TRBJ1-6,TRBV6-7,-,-,TGTGCCAGCAGTTACTCTGTTGGCTCCTATAATTCACCCCTCCACTTT,CASSYSVGSYNSPLHF
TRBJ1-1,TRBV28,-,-,TGTGCCAGCAGTTTCGGACAGTATGAAGCTTTCTTT,CASSFGQYEAFF
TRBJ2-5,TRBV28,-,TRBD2,TGTGCCAGCAGTTTACTAGCGGGGGGGCGAGAGACCCAGTACTTC,CASSLLAGGRETQYF
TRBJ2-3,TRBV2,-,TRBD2,TGTGCCAGCACCCGGACTAGCGGCACAGATACGCAGTATTTT,CASTRTSGTDTQYF
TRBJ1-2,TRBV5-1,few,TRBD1,TGCGCCAGCAGTCCGGACAGGGTTTATGGCTACACCTTC,CASSPDRVYGYTF
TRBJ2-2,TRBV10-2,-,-,TGCGCCAGCAGGGCTAGCGAGAGGACCGGGGAGCTGTTTTTT,CASRASERTGELFF
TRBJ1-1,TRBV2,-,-,TGTGCCAGCCTCCGCACTGAAGCTTTCTTT,CASLRTEAFF
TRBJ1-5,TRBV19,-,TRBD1,TGTGCCAGTAGCGATGACAGGGATCAGCCCCAGCATTTT,CASSDDRDQPQHF
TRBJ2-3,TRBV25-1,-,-,TGTGCCAGCACCCCTGCGGGGCCTAGCACAGATACGCAGTATTTT,CASTPAGPSTDTQYF
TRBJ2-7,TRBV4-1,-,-,TGCGCCAGCAGCCTGGACTTTCCATCCTACGAGCAGTACTTC,CASSLDFPSYEQYF
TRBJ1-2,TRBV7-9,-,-,TGTGCCAGCAGCCTAGGGGTGGCCGGCTACACCTTC,CASSLGVAGYTF
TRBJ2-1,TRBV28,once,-,TGTGCCAGCAGTTCCCTGGGGGTTACCAATTTGAATGAGCAGTTCTTC,CASSSLGVTNLNEQFF
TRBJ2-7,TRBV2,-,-,TGTGCCAGCAGTGCACAGCCCAGCTCCTACGAGCAGTACTTC,CASSAQPSSYEQYF
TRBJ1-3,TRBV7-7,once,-,TGTGCCAGCAGCCGGGACCGTGGAAACACCATATATTTT,CASSRDRGNTIYF
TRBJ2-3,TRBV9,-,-,TGTGCCAGCAGCGTTAGCCCTACTAGCACAGATACGCAGTATTTT,CASSVSPTSTDTQYF
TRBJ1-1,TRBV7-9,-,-,TGTGCCAGCAGCAGAAACGCTGAAGCTTTCTTT,CASSRNAEAFF
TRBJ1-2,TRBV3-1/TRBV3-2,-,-,TGTGCCAGCAGCCAAGGGCGAGGCGGCTACACCTTC,CASSQGRGGYTF
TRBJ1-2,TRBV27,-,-,TGTGCCAGCAGTTACGGGACTCTTCCCCTGGGGCACTATGGCTACACCTTC,CASSYGTLPLGHYGYTF
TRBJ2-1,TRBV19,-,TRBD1,TGTGCCAGTAGTATCGGACAGGGGGCGCGCAATGAGCAGTTCTTC,CASSIGQGARNEQFF
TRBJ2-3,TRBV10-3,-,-,TGTGCCATCAGGGGGGCCGTCTCTAGCACAGATACGCAGTATTTT,CAIRGAVSSTDTQYF